This note documents a single TCR beta chain sequence. Germline V CDR1 and CDR2: MNHEY, SVGEGT. The junction had 9 bases not matched to a gene; V was cut back by 5 bases and J by 5 bases. This CDR3 is 16 amino acids long. Original methodology: Reference gene primer amplification yielded estimated nucleated cell counts. Clones were read by immunoSEQ multiplex PCR, and TCRdb kept only the in-frame ones, dropping some. The DNA gave D and trimming, while V, J and clone size come from that table. The sample carries about 90,000 clones, less than 95% recorded once. The data were obtained in a study of blood T cell repertoires in COVID-19. Study-level information: T cells, B-cell-depleted T cells, or PBMCs provided the cDNA or gDNA that served as material.

The sequenced sample was peripheral blood. V and J are TRBV6-2 or TRBV6-3 and TRBJ2-1, with 10 bases matching TRBD2. This receptor was taken from a man in his fifties with acute or convalescent COVID-19. DNA for the CDR3: TGTGCCAGCAGTGATAGACTAGCGGGCGTCCACAATGAGCAGTTCTTC. Its protein is CASSDRLAGVHNEQFF.